One and the same sample provided the 25 T cell receptor beta chains below, sequenced in a study of blood T cell repertoires in COVID-19. TCRdb's copy holds only in-frame clones and misses some; the assay was immunoSEQ multiplex PCR. Among roughly 63,000 clones listed, approximately 78% were seen once. Specimen: peripheral blood. The receptors were sampled from a man of 80 years or more with acute or convalescent COVID-19.

The chain is built from TRBV9 and TRBJ2-3; 9 nucleotides line up with TRBD2. The CDR3 sequence is 16 residues long. V shed 4 bases and J 0 bases; nucleotides not matched to a gene: 6. The germline gives CDR1 SGDLS, CDR2 YYNGEE. CDR3 protein: CASSRTSEASTDTQYF. DNA for the CDR3: TGTGCCAGCAGCCGGACTAGCGAGGCGAGCACAGATACGCAGTATTTT. Variable domain in full (rest from reference TRBV9 and TRBJ2-3): DSGVTQTPKHLITATGQRVTLRCSPRSGDLSVYWYQQSLDQGLQFLIQYYNGEERAKGNILERFSAQQFPDLHSELNLSSLELGDSALYFCASSRTSEASTDTQYFGPGTRLTVL.

This chain's CDR3 is CASRGTSWDETQYF. The CDR3 coding sequence is TGTGCCAGCAGGGGGACTAGTTGGGATGAGACCCAGTACTTC. The rearrangement uses TRBV6-5 and TRBJ2-5, with 8 bases aligning to TRBD2. Germline V gene data show CDR1 as MNHEY and CDR2 as SVGAGI. The CDR3 covers 14 residues. The J segment lost 5 bases and the V segment lost 6 bases, leaving 8 bases of the junction unmatched.

The chain joins TRBV5-1 to TRBJ1-1, with TRBD1 as a possible D gene (6 bases). The CDR3 sequence is 14 residues long. Germline V gives CDR1 SGHRS, CDR2 YFSETQ. V was trimmed by 3 bases and J by 4 bases, leaving 13 bases between them. The CDR3 DNA reads TGCGCCAGCAGCTCCGGCGGGGGGCCCACTGAAGCTTTCTTT. Its translation is CASSSGGGPTEAFF.

The CDR3 region has the DNA TGTGCCAGCCTAGATCCAGCGGGAGGTTCCTACGAGCAGTACTTC. Amino acid sequence: CASLDPAGGSYEQYF. This chain uses TRBV2 with TRBJ2-7; 9 bases are shared with TRBD2. With V trimmed by 8 bases and J by 1 base, 9 bases remained unmatched. Germline V gives CDR1 SNHLY, CDR2 FYNNEI. The CDR3 totals 15 residues.

For this clone: This sample includes further DNA sequences coding for the same CDR3. V is TRBV7-3 and J is TRBJ2-5; perhaps TRBD2 as D (6 bases). The CDR3 extends over 14 amino acids. Deletions cut 3 bases from V and 5 bases from J, with 13 bases between. Germline loops: CDR1 SGHTA, CDR2 FQGTGA. CDR3 protein: CASSFGTGEETQYF. CDR3 sequence (DNA): TGTGCCAGCAGCTTCGGAACGGGAGAGGAGACCCAGTACTTC.

This rearrangement joins TRBV25-1 to TRBJ2-3; TRBD2 is a possible D gene (6 bases). The germline V and J ends were trimmed by 4 bases and 4 bases, with 15 bases remaining between them. This CDR3 comprises 15 residues. Germline V gives CDR1 MGHDK, CDR2 SYGVNS. As DNA, the CDR3 is TGTGCCAGCAGTGGGATTGGGGACTTCTCAGATACGCAGTATTTT. Translation gives CASSGIGDFSDTQYF.

This clone was picked up a small number of times. The V call is TRBV10-3, the J call TRBJ2-7, with 8 bases identical to TRBD1. Per the germline V gene, CDR1 is ENHRY and CDR2 is SYGVKD. Unmatched junction bases numbered 11, after V lost 11 bases and J lost 2 bases. CDR3 length: 14 residues. The CDR3 nucleotides read TGTGCCGTCGGGGAGGACAGGGAGGCCTACGAGCAGTACTTC. Translation: CAVGEDREAYEQYF.

V usage is TRBV19 and J usage is TRBJ1-4, with TRBD1 matching 8 bases. V lost 3 bases to trimming and J lost 4 bases; unmatched junction nucleotides: 7. The CDR3 extends over 16 amino acids. CDR1 is LNHDA and CDR2 is SQIVND in the germline V gene (reference sequence). The CDR3 here is CASSIPSTGDNEKLFF. CDR3 nucleotides: TGTGCCAGTAGTATCCCCTCGACAGGGGATAATGAAAAACTGTTTTTT.

The chain is built from TRBV5-1 and TRBJ2-7; 8 nucleotides agree with TRBD2. The CDR3 covers 14 residues. Germline V CDR1 and CDR2: SGHRS, YFSETQ. V was pared by 2 bases and J by 4 bases, with 5 bases of the junction left unmatched. The CDR3 DNA follows: TGCGCCAGCAGCTTAATAGCGGGACCTTACGAGCAGTACTTC. Translation: CASSLIAGPYEQYF.

J is TRBJ2-2 and V is TRBV7-6; TRBD2 aligns across 10 bases. The junction had 7 bases not matched to a gene; V was cut back by 3 bases and J by 6 bases. Germline assignment: CDR1 SGHVS and CDR2 FNYEAQ. This CDR3 has 16 amino acids. The CDR3 here is CASSFASGGASGELFF. Here the CDR3 DNA reads TGTGCCAGCAGCTTCGCGAGCGGGGGGGCTTCCGGGGAGCTGTTTTTT. The whole variable domain, remainder taken from reference TRBV7-6 and TRBJ2-2, is GAGVSQSPRYKVTKRGQDVALRCDPISGHVSLYWYRQALGQGPEFLTYFNYEAQQDKSGLPNDRFSAERPEGSISTLTIQRTEQRDSAMYRCASSFASGGASGELFFGEGSRLTVL.

V usage is TRBV5-1 and J usage is TRBJ2-1; TRBD2 is a possible D gene (6 bases). Deletions cut 4 bases from V and 4 bases from J, with 12 bases between. The V gene's germline CDR1 is SGHRS and CDR2 YFSETQ. The CDR3 spans 14 residues. In DNA, the CDR3 is TGCGCCAGCAGCACGGGAGTACGGTACAATGAGCAGTTCTTC. Translating gives CASSTGVRYNEQFF.

The CDR3 reads CASSVGAPGNPRGDTQYF. CDR3 coding DNA: TGTGCCAGCAGCGTAGGAGCCCCAGGGAACCCTAGGGGAGATACGCAGTATTTT. The chain is built from TRBV9 and TRBJ2-3, with D perhaps matching TRBD1 (5 bases). Deletions cut 0 bases from V and 5 bases from J, with 22 bases between. CDR1 is SGDLS, CDR2 YYNGEE, per germline. This CDR3 has 18 residues.

The chain employs TRBV2 and TRBJ1-1; D is possibly TRBD1 (5 bases). CDR1 SNHLY and CDR2 FYNNEI come from the germline V gene. The CDR3 totals 14 residues. Between the trimmed V and J ends, which lost 7 bases and 5 bases, there was a span of 17 bases. The CDR3 region is CASNPGGFWTEAFF. The CDR3, as DNA: TGTGCCAGCAACCCCGGGGGGTTTTGGACTGAAGCTTTCTTT.

The chain employs TRBV11-3 and TRBJ2-7, with TRBD1 matching over 9 bases. The CDR3 has 14 amino acids. Per the germline V gene, CDR1 is SGHNT and CDR2 is YENEEA. J was trimmed by 5 bases and V by 5 bases; bases with no gene match: 7. The CDR3 reads CASSVGTGFNEQYF. CDR3 bases: TGTGCCAGCAGCGTCGGGACAGGGTTTAACGAGCAGTACTTC.

This chain joins TRBV27 and TRBJ1-1, with TRBD1 matching over 9 bases. Unmatched junction bases numbered 3, after V lost 6 bases and J lost 1 base. This CDR3 comprises 14 residues. Germline V gene data show CDR1 as MNHEY and CDR2 as SMNVEV (reference sequence). The CDR3 region is CASSRDRANTEAFF. Written as DNA, the CDR3 is TGTGCCAGCAGCCGGGACAGGGCGAACACTGAAGCTTTCTTT.

The chain couples TRBV24-1 to TRBJ1-2; the match to TRBD1 covers 7 bases. The CDR3 extends over 14 amino acids. CDR1 is KGHDR and CDR2 is SFDVKD in the germline V gene. J was trimmed by 6 bases and V by 3 bases; bases with no gene match: 6. CDR3 DNA sequence: TGTGCCACCAGTGATGTAGACAGGGCGAATGGCTACACCTTC. Translation gives CATSDVDRANGYTF.

This clone was picked up one time. The chain employs TRBV12-3 or TRBV12-4 and TRBJ1-4; no firm D call. Trimming removed 6 bases from V and 7 bases from J, with 12 bases in between. The CDR3 has 13 residues. CDR3 sequence: CASSRNVGEKLFF. CDR3 nucleotides: TGTGCCAGCAGCAGGAACGTTGGTGAAAAACTGTTTTTT.

V is TRBV3-1 (or the pseudogene TRBV3-2) and J is TRBJ2-2; 7 bases line up with TRBD1. This CDR3 comprises 18 residues. Germline V CDR1 and CDR2: LGHDT, YNNKEL (reference sequence). The ends lost 4 bases at V and 0 bases at J; junction bases unmatched: 11. CDR3 sequence: CASSLVTSGTANTGELFF. For the CDR3, the DNA is TGTGCCAGCAGCCTAGTCACTTCCGGGACAGCGAACACCGGGGAGCTGTTTTTT.

This clone was recorded many times. The chain is built from TRBV2 and TRBJ1-4, with TRBD1 matching 7 bases. CDR1 SNHLY and CDR2 FYNNEI come from the germline V gene. V was pared by 6 bases and J by 0 bases, with 7 bases of the junction left unmatched. This CDR3 contains 16 residues. CDR3 bases: TGTGCCAGCAGGGGCCAGGGGGTTGCAACTAATGAAAAACTGTTTTTT. It codes for CASRGQGVATNEKLFF. The whole variable domain, remainder taken from reference TRBV2 and TRBJ1-4, is EPEVTQTPSHQVTQMGQEVILRCVPISNHLYFYWYRQILGQKVEFLVSFYNNEISEKSEIFDDQFSVERPDGSNFTLKIRSTKLEDSAMYFCASRGQGVATNEKLFFGSGTQLSVL.

This chain joins TRBV11-3 and TRBJ1-2; D not resolved. The CDR3 sequence is 13 residues long. V lost 3 bases and J lost 6, with 11 bases in between. CDR1 is SGHNT, CDR2 YENEEA, per germline. The CDR3 protein is CASSLRSINGYTF. CDR3 nucleotide sequence: TGTGCCAGCAGCTTGCGGTCGATCAATGGCTACACCTTC.

With regard to this clone: The junction does not match germline at one end; this may be a read error. CDR3: CASSSLTGGSDEQYF. CDR3 coding DNA: TGTGCCAGTAGTTCCTTGACAGGGGGCTCCGACGAGCAGTACTTC. The V call is TRBV19, the J call TRBJ2-7, with 10 bases lining up with TRBD1. Germline assignment: CDR1 LNHDA and CDR2 SQIVND (reference sequence). The CDR3 length is 15 residues.

V is TRBV6-6 and J is TRBJ1-5; possibly TRBD1 for D (6 bases). Between the trimmed V and J ends, which lost 2 bases and 6 bases, there was a span of 8 bases. The germline V gene has CDR1 MNHNY and CDR2 SVGAGI (reference sequence). CDR3 size: 13 residues. The chain's CDR3 is CASSYEGVQPQHF. The CDR3, as DNA: TGTGCCAGCAGTTACGAGGGGGTTCAGCCCCAGCATTTT.

The V and J genes are TRBV9 and TRBJ2-6; D is possibly TRBD2 (5 bases). V shed 4 bases and J shed 4 bases, with 12 bases lying between them. The CDR3 sequence is 15 residues long. Per germline, CDR1 SGDLS and CDR2 YYNGEE. CDR3 protein: CASSRRPGGANVLTF. CDR3 bases: TGTGCCAGCAGCCGGCGACCGGGGGGGGCCAACGTCCTGACTTTC.

The chain recombines TRBV30 with TRBJ2-7, with 13 bases matching TRBD2. V shed 5 bases and J 7 bases; nucleotides not matched to a gene: 14. The CDR3 extends over 16 amino acids. Germline CDR1 reads GTSNPN; CDR2 reads SVGIG (reference sequence). The DNA of the CDR3 is TGTGCCTGGGGACATCCTACTAGCGGGAGGGTCGGGGAGCAGTACTTC. It specifies CAWGHPTSGRVGEQYF.

The rearrangement links TRBV7-6 to TRBJ2-2, with TRBD2 matching over 8 bases. This CDR3 has 16 amino acids. Per the germline V gene, CDR1 is SGHVS and CDR2 is FNYEAQ. V lost 1 base, J lost 4 bases, and 5 bases stayed unmatched. CDR3: CASSLGGGPFTGELFF. As DNA, the CDR3 is TGTGCCAGCAGCTTAGGCGGGGGGCCTTTCACCGGGGAGCTGTTTTTT. Looking up the rest from reference TRBV7-6 and TRBJ2-2 gives the full variable domain: GAGVSQSPRYKVTKRGQDVALRCDPISGHVSLYWYRQALGQGPEFLTYFNYEAQQDKSGLPNDRFSAERPEGSISTLTIQRTEQRDSAMYRCASSLGGGPFTGELFFGEGSRLTVL.